These 15 T cell receptor beta chains were all obtained from the same sample, sequenced in a study of monozygotic twins with inflammatory bowel disease. TCRdb derives one entry per CDR3 protein from the 5' RACE reads, leaving out DNA. The data include under 150,000 distinct CDR3 sequences; the top ten clones carry 2% to 3%. Material: blood. The receptors were sampled from a human donor with ulcerative colitis or Crohn's disease, or a healthy co-twin of an affected twin (not recorded which).

The chain carries TRBV29-1 and TRBJ2-1; TCRdb's D call, TRBD1, is unchecked because there is no DNA. The CDR3 has 17 amino acids. CDR1 is SQVTM and CDR2 is ANQGSEA in the germline V gene. The CDR3 reads CSVEPRGGGKFYNEQFF.

The chain couples TRBV5-1 to TRBJ1-4; TCRdb proposes TRBD1, but this gene call is untestable without DNA. The CDR3 is 14 residues long. Germline CDR1 reads SGHRS; CDR2 reads YFSETQ. CDR3 in amino acids: CASSVQGVNEKLFF. Looking up the rest from reference TRBV5-1 and TRBJ1-4 gives the full variable domain: KAGVTQTPRYLIKTRGQQVTLSCSPISGHRSVSWYQQTPGQGLQFLFEYFSETQRNKGNFPGRFSGRQFSNSRSEMNVSTLELGDSALYLCASSVQGVNEKLFFGSGTQLSVL.

The genes are TRBV11-3 and TRBJ2-3; the TRBD1 assignment by TCRdb is unverifiable without DNA. The germline V gene has CDR1 SGHNT and CDR2 YENEEA. CDR3 length: 16 residues. CDR3 sequence: CASSLGGTGFTDTQYF.

This chain uses TRBV9 with TRBJ2-2; the D call of TRBD1 rests on TCRdb alone, since no DNA is present to check it. This CDR3 has 17 amino acids. The V gene's germline CDR1 is SGDLS and CDR2 YYNGEE. CDR3 loop: CASSSLGGRGRTGELFF.

This rearrangement joins TRBV7-9 to TRBJ1-4. In germline, CDR1 is SEHNR, CDR2 FQNEAQ (reference sequence). There are 17 residues in the CDR3. This CDR3 is CASSLGLPAGPNEKLFF.

This rearrangement joins TRBV4-3 to TRBJ1-1; TCRdb's D call, TRBD1, is unchecked because there is no DNA. The CDR3 totals 16 residues. Germline CDR1 and CDR2: LGHNA and YSLEER. The chain's CDR3 is CASRARDRGIGTEAFF.

The chain recombines TRBV5-5 with TRBJ2-1. From germline, CDR1 is SGHKS and CDR2 YYEKEE (reference sequence). The CDR3 has 13 amino acids. The CDR3 region is CASSLFLSDEQFF.

The chain has TRBV5-1 and TRBJ2-1. CDR3 size: 14 residues. The germline gives CDR1 SGHRS, CDR2 YFSETQ. The CDR3 protein is CASSLVGNRGEQFF.

This chain joins TRBV18 and TRBJ1-2; TCRdb proposes TRBD1, but this gene call is untestable without DNA. Germline values: CDR1 KGHSH, CDR2 LQKENI. This CDR3 contains 15 residues. Here the CDR3 reads CASSPRDSDRSGYTF. The full variable domain, rest sourced from reference TRBV18 and TRBJ1-2, is NAGVMQNPRHLVRRRGQEARLRCSPMKGHSHVYWYRQLPEEGLKFMVYLQKENIIDESGMPKERFSAEFPKEGPSILRIQQVVRGDSAAYFCASSPRDSDRSGYTFGSGTRLTVV.

The chain combines TRBV19 with TRBJ2-3; TCRdb proposes TRBD2, but this gene call is untestable without DNA. This CDR3 is built from 15 residues. The germline gives CDR1 LNHDA, CDR2 SQIVND (reference sequence). The CDR3 here is CASSIVEGLEVAQYF.

The rearrangement uses TRBV5-1 and TRBJ2-7; there is no DNA to check the TCRdb D call of TRBD1. Looked up from germline, CDR1 is SGHRS and CDR2 is YFSETQ. This CDR3 has 16 residues. CDR3 sequence: CASSPGFGTSSYEQYF.

The chain has TRBV4-3 and TRBJ2-3. This CDR3 comprises 14 residues. Germline CDR1 is LGHNA and CDR2 is YSLEER. The CDR3 reads CASSQDGVGDTQYF.

The V gene is TRBV20-1, the J gene TRBJ1-5. Germline V gene data show CDR1 as DFQATT and CDR2 as SNEGSKA (reference sequence). CDR3 size: 16 residues. The CDR3 protein is CSARGGPRVSNQPQHF.

The chain uses TRBV30 and TRBJ1-1. The CDR3 is 11 amino acids. CDR1 and CDR2 from the germline V gene are GTSNPN and SVGIG (reference sequence). This CDR3 is CAWSGQIEAFF.

This chain links TRBV15 with TRBJ2-5. The germline CDR1 and CDR2 sequences are LNHNV and YYDKDF (reference sequence). This CDR3 has 12 residues. CDR3 sequence reads: CATSGVQETQYF.